The source of this T cell receptor beta chain is a study of Ad26.COV2.S vaccination and SARS-CoV-2 variants. Overall study results and limits: Vaccinees showed greater spike-specific TCR breadth than placebo recipients. Responses of T cells in total may have been underestimated by the TCR breadth and depth analyses.

Here immunoSEQ multiplex PCR was the method, and the copy in TCRdb shows in-frame clones only, minus some. The data show about 400,000 clones, with 83% seen just once and nearly 7.5% held by the top ten. Treatment: around 19 received Ad26.COV2.S at low or high dose, single or two shots; about five received placebo; per-sample allocation not given. Sampling occurred on day 63 after the first vaccine or placebo injection. Ad26 vector vaccine expressed Wuhan-strain SARS-CoV-2 spike. The CDR3 extends over 15 amino acids. Germline CDR1 and CDR2: LNHNV and YYDKDF (reference sequence). The V gene end was trimmed by 1 base and the J gene end by 4 bases; junction bases not matched to a gene: 4. Details on this clone: Its cognate antigen is unknown.

V and J are TRBV15 and TRBJ1-1; 9 bases line up with TRBD1. The source material was peripheral blood, sampled in a trial of Ad26.COV2.S vaccine versus placebo. This TCR came from a person between 18 and 59 years old who received the Ad26.COV2.S COVID-19 vaccine or a placebo. CDR3 region: CATSRGTGDATEAFF. CDR3 DNA sequence: TGTGCCACCAGCAGAGGGACAGGGGACGCCACTGAAGCTTTCTTT. The full variable domain, in which reference TRBV15 and TRBJ1-1 provide the parts outside the CDR3, is DAMVIQNPRYQVTQFGKPVTLSCSQTLNHNVMYWYQQKSSQAPKLLFHYYDKDFNNEADTPDNFQSRRPNTSFCFLDIRSPGLGDTAMYLCATSRGTGDATEAFFGQGTRLTVV.